Shown below are 23 T cell receptor beta chains from a single sample sequenced in a study of CD8 T cells in ankylosing spondylitis. Findings and limits, study-wide: Characteristic of ankylosing spondylitis blood, it appeared, was a TCR beta motif comprising about eight highly homologous variants.

The antigens for these receptors are not known. MiXCR was run by TCRdb on the 5' RACE reads, yielding one entry per CDR3 protein. The sample carries some 840,000 distinct CDR3 sequences, approximately 10% recorded once. Sequencing used blood, either unsorted or a sorted T cell fraction (not recorded which). The receptors here all came from a male donor with ankylosing spondylitis.

This CDR3 reads CASSPSQGGITGELFF. The CDR3 DNA reads TGCGCCAGCAGCCCAAGTCAGGGGGGGATCACCGGGGAGCTGTTTTTT. The chain uses TRBV4-1 and TRBJ2-2; perhaps D is TRBD1 or TRBD2 (7 bases each). V lost 4 bases, J lost 4 bases, and 16 bases lay in between. The CDR3 extends over 16 amino acids. Germline CDR1 reads MGHRA; CDR2 reads YSYEKL.

The chain carries TRBV20-1 and TRBJ2-7; 11 nucleotides line up with TRBD2. The length of the CDR3 is 18 residues. V lost 0 bases and J lost 1; bases outside the gene matches: 11. Per the germline V gene, CDR1 is DFQATT and CDR2 is SNEGSKA (reference sequence). For the CDR3, the DNA is TGCAGTGCTAGAGATCCTAGCGGGAGGTTCTACGATTCCTACGAGCAGTACTTC. This encodes CSARDPSGRFYDSYEQYF.

This clonotype was seen a handful of times. The chain couples TRBV4-1 to TRBJ2-1; 10 positions agree with TRBD2. V lost 4 bases to trimming and J lost 0 bases; unmatched junction nucleotides: 6. This CDR3 region has 17 residues. The germline CDR1 and CDR2 sequences are MGHRA and YSYEKL. The CDR3 DNA reads as TGCGCCAGCAGCCCGGGACTAGCGAAGAGCTCCTACAATGAGCAGTTCTTC. The encoded protein is CASSPGLAKSSYNEQFF.

Ten or more counts support this clonotype. This chain connects TRBV29-1 to TRBJ1-1, with D uncertain. This CDR3 region has 13 residues. Deletions cut 5 bases from V and 3 bases from J, with 13 bases between. CDR1 is SQVTM and CDR2 is ANQGSEA in the germline V gene. The CDR3 here is CSVRLILDTEAFF. The CDR3 coding sequence is TGCAGCGTTAGACTCATTTTAGACACTGAAGCTTTCTTT.

The chain joins TRBV9 to TRBJ1-5; 10 bases line up with TRBD1. With 4 bases clipped from V and 10 bases from J, the junction kept 8 bases outside the gene matches. Germline CDR1 SGDLS, CDR2 YYNGEE. CDR3 size: 14 residues. This chain's CDR3 is CASSLGTGAVPQHF. The CDR3 DNA sequence: TGTGCCAGCAGCCTTGGGACAGGGGCCGTACCCCAGCATTTT.

In its sample, this clonotype was seen many times. The chain joins TRBV12-3 or TRBV12-4 to TRBJ2-7, with D perhaps matching TRBD2 (6 bases). With 1 base removed from V and 7 bases from J, the gap between germline ends came to 14 bases. The CDR3 length is 14 residues. The CDR3 sequence is CASSLGRAEGEQYF. The DNA of the CDR3 is TGTGCCAGCAGTTTAGGGAGGGCGGAGGGGGAGCAGTACTTC.

The chain links TRBV24-1 to TRBJ2-3; the D call may be TRBD1 or TRBD2 (5 bases each). Trimming removed 2 bases at V and 0 bases at J, with 14 bases between. This CDR3 contains 17 residues. Per germline, CDR1 KGHDR and CDR2 SFDVKD. The CDR3 coding sequence is TGTGCCACCAGTGATTGGGGCCGGAGGCTAAGCACAGATACGCAGTATTTT. Translated, it gives CATSDWGRRLSTDTQYF.

The chain joins TRBV7-2 to TRBJ1-2; D is possibly TRBD1 (5 bases). The germline V and J ends were trimmed by 5 bases and 2 bases, with 15 bases remaining between them. CDR1 SGHTA and CDR2 FQGNSA come from the germline V gene. The CDR3 has 15 residues. The CDR3 sequence is CASSPYGDPNYGYTF. CDR3 DNA sequence: TGTGCCAGCAGCCCCTACGGGGACCCCAACTATGGCTACACCTTC.

Notes on this clonotype: An end of the junction does not agree with germline; a read error may underlie this. The V call is TRBV5-1, the J call TRBJ2-2, with D possibly TRBD1 on 6 matching bases. This CDR3 has 13 amino acids. CDR1 is SGHRS, CDR2 YFSETQ, per germline. This chain's CDR3 is CTSSSTGTGELFF. CDR3 nucleotides: TGCACCAGCAGCTCAACAGGGACCGGGGAGCTGTTTTTT.

This clonotype was seen repeatedly, ten times or more. The CDR3 sequence is CSVLVGGRGQYF. CDR3 DNA sequence: TGCAGCGTTCTCGTAGGCGGGAGGGGGCAGTACTTC. The chain couples TRBV29-1 to TRBJ2-7; TRBD2 agrees at 9 bases. The V segment lost 5 bases and the J segment 9 bases; nucleotides outside the gene matches: 8. CDR1 and CDR2 (germline): SQVTM, ANQGSEA. The CDR3 covers 12 residues.

V usage is TRBV30 and J usage is TRBJ1-1; the D gene is possibly TRBD1 (5 bases). Germline CDR1 GTSNPN, CDR2 SVGIG (reference sequence). The ends were cut back, 0 bases at V and 1 base at J, with 15 bases in the middle. The CDR3 length is 16 residues. CDR3 sequence: CAWSVKRGRANTEAFF. CDR3 bases: TGTGCCTGGAGTGTAAAACGAGGCAGGGCGAACACTGAAGCTTTCTTT.

The chain recombines TRBV20-1 with TRBJ2-7, with 7 bases that match TRBD1. V was clipped by 6 bases and J by 3 bases; unmatched bases: 11. This CDR3 has 14 amino acids. The germline CDR1 and CDR2 sequences are DFQATT and SNEGSKA (reference sequence). As DNA, the CDR3 is TGCAGTGCCACCCCGCCCAGGGGGAACTACGAGCAGTACTTC. It yields the protein CSATPPRGNYEQYF.

This clonotype turned up a few times. V usage is TRBV6-1 and J usage is TRBJ1-5; the match to TRBD1 covers 9 bases. The CDR3 has 15 residues. V trimming: 4 bases; J trimming: 6 bases; junction bases outside the gene matches: 7. CDR1 and CDR2 (germline): MNHNS, SASEGT. The CDR3 DNA reads TGTGCCAGCAGTGTTAACAGGGGGCTTGGTCAGCCCCAGCATTTT. It is translated as CASSVNRGLGQPQHF.

This clonotype was counted a few times. The V and J genes are TRBV2 and TRBJ1-5; 10 nucleotides line up with TRBD1. Germline trimming cut 4 bases from V and 7 bases from J; bases unmatched to any gene: 7. Germline loops: CDR1 SNHLY, CDR2 FYNNEI. CDR3 length equals 15 residues. CDR3 amino acids: CASSADRGKEQPQHF. DNA for the CDR3: TGTGCCAGCAGTGCGGACAGGGGGAAGGAACAGCCCCAGCATTTT. Together with reference TRBV2 and TRBJ1-5, the CDR3 gives the full variable domain: EPEVTQTPSHQVTQMGQEVILRCVPISNHLYFYWYRQILGQKVEFLVSFYNNEISEKSEIFDDQFSVERPDGSNFTLKIRSTKLEDSAMYFCASSADRGKEQPQHFGDGTRLSIL.

V and J are TRBV24-1 and TRBJ2-1, with 9 bases fitting TRBD2. The V gene's germline CDR1 is KGHDR and CDR2 SFDVKD. With V trimmed by 4 bases and J by 4 bases, 7 bases remained unmatched. This CDR3 has 16 residues. The CDR3 protein is CATSDNSGGAYNEQFF. As DNA, the CDR3 is TGTGCCACCAGTGACAATAGCGGGGGAGCATACAATGAGCAGTTCTTC.

This chain links TRBV7-6 with TRBJ2-5; possibly TRBD1 or TRBD2 for D (5 bases each). Germline values: CDR1 SGHVS, CDR2 FNYEAQ. This CDR3 is built from 15 residues. Trimming pared 5 bases from V and 4 bases from J, leaving 17 bases between. CDR3 protein: CASSLPVSGRETQYF. CDR3 DNA sequence: TGTGCCAGCAGCCTGCCTGTGTCAGGGAGAGAGACCCAGTACTTC. The entire variable domain, with the rest obtained from reference TRBV7-6 and TRBJ2-5, is as follows: GAGVSQSPRYKVTKRGQDVALRCDPISGHVSLYWYRQALGQGPEFLTYFNYEAQQDKSGLPNDRFSAERPEGSISTLTIQRTEQRDSAMYRCASSLPVSGRETQYFGPGTRLLVL.

The chain links TRBV7-9 to TRBJ2-7, with D unresolved. The CDR3 loop spans 12 amino acids. CDR1 is SEHNR, CDR2 FQNEAQ, per germline (reference sequence). Deletions cut 2 bases from V and 6 bases from J, with 8 bases between. CDR3 region: CASSLKGSEQYF. The CDR3 region has the DNA TGTGCCAGCAGCTTAAAGGGTTCCGAGCAGTACTTC.

This clonotype turned up a few times. The chain employs TRBV28 and TRBJ1-2, with TRBD1 matching over 7 bases. The CDR3 contains 15 residues. The trim removed 5 bases at V and 0 bases at J, leaving 6 bases unmatched. Germline values: CDR1 MDHEN, CDR2 SYDVKM. The CDR3 nucleotides are TGTGCCAGCAGTACCCCCGGGACAGCTAACTATGGCTACACCTTC. Amino acids: CASSTPGTANYGYTF.

This clonotype was recorded at least ten times. This CDR3 reads CSATYAGRLDGYTF. CDR3 bases: TGCAGTGCCACGTACGCCGGGCGTCTTGATGGCTACACCTTC. V usage is TRBV20-1 and J usage is TRBJ1-2; no clear D gene. Germline values: CDR1 DFQATT, CDR2 SNEGSKA (reference sequence). With 6 bases removed from V and 6 bases from J, the gap between germline ends came to 20 bases. This CDR3 is 14 amino acids long.

This rearrangement joins TRBV15 to TRBJ2-3; D uncertain. The V gene's germline CDR1 is LNHNV and CDR2 YYDKDF (reference sequence). Trimming took off 0 bases at V and 3 bases at J, with 10 bases between the two ends. CDR3 length: 15 residues. CDR3 residues: CATSRDSARTDTQYF. CDR3 nucleotide sequence: TGTGCCACCAGCAGAGACAGCGCCAGAACAGATACGCAGTATTTT.

This clonotype was counted at least ten times. The chain joins TRBV7-9 to TRBJ1-2; 7 bases map to TRBD1. Germline V gives CDR1 SEHNR, CDR2 FQNEAQ (reference sequence). Trimming at V came to 5 bases and at J to 7 bases, leaving 7 bases not matched to a gene. The length of the CDR3 is 13 residues. CDR3 protein: CASSDDREGGYTF. The CDR3 DNA is TGTGCCAGCAGCGACGACAGGGAGGGTGGCTACACCTTC.

The V and J genes are TRBV20-1 and TRBJ2-4; no firm D call. The CDR3 is made up of 13 amino acids. V was clipped by 3 bases and J by 8 bases, with 14 bases between them. Per the germline V gene, CDR1 is DFQATT and CDR2 is SNEGSKA (reference sequence). CDR3 nucleotides: TGCAGTGCTAGGGGCCCCCCGCAGCACATTCAGTACTTC. This sequence encodes CSARGPPQHIQYF.

The CDR3: CASSLGRLPTNEKLFF. As DNA, the CDR3 is TGCGCCAGCAGCTTGGGAAGACTACCAACTAATGAAAAACTGTTTTTT. This chain connects TRBV5-1 to TRBJ1-4; D is undetermined. The V gene lost 0 bases and the J gene lost 0 bases, with 9 bases spanning the gap. The CDR3 loop spans 16 amino acids. Germline CDR1 SGHRS, CDR2 YFSETQ.